Following are 22 T cell receptor beta chains from one sample sequenced in a study of glioma-infiltrating T cells. Using RNA template, CDR3s of TCR alpha and beta were amplified with iRepertoire arm-PCR. TCRdb passed the multiplex PCR reads through MiXCR, listing each CDR3 protein once. This table has around 350,000 distinct CDR3 sequences, about two fifths appearing once. Sequencing input: glioma tissue, nonneoplastic brain tissue, or PBMCs (not recorded which). The receptors originated from a human donor with low-grade glioma or glioblastoma, undergoing nonglioma brain surgery, or in good health (not recorded which).

Comment on this clonotype: A read error is possible here, since a much larger clone lies one base away. The chain links TRBV6-6 to TRBJ2-1; D remains unclear. Germline CDR1 MNHNY, CDR2 SVGAGI (reference sequence). The CDR3 loop spans 10 amino acids. V was trimmed by 9 bases and J by 9 bases, leaving 9 bases between them. The CDR3 region has the DNA TGTGCCAGAGGTTGGACTGAGCAGTTCTTC. It encodes CARGWTEQFF.

The genes are TRBV15 and TRBJ2-6; no definite D call. Looked up from germline, CDR1 is LNHNV and CDR2 is YYDKDF (reference sequence). CDR3 length equals 15 residues. V gave up 4 bases and J gave up 0 bases, with 7 bases separating them. CDR3 in amino acids: CATSTRDSGANVLTF. CDR3 DNA sequence: TGTGCCACCAGCACCCGTGACTCTGGGGCCAACGTCCTGACTTTC.

This clonotype was detected many times. The chain joins TRBV7-9 to TRBJ1-1, with D possibly being TRBD1 (6 bases). Looked up from germline, CDR1 is SEHNR and CDR2 is FQNEAQ (reference sequence). Between the trimmed V and J ends, which lost 8 bases and 7 bases, there was a span of 14 bases. CDR3 length: 12 amino acids. DNA of the CDR3: TGTGCCAGCGAACCCTACAGGGATGAAGCTTTCTTT. Its protein is CASEPYRDEAFF.

V and J are TRBV20-1 and TRBJ1-2, with D possibly TRBD1 on 5 matching bases. The CDR3 is made up of 14 amino acids. Trimming removed 3 bases from V and 1 base from J, with 12 bases in between. The germline V gene has CDR1 DFQATT and CDR2 SNEGSKA (reference sequence). The chain's CDR3 is CSASPGDGNYGYTF. In nucleotides, the CDR3 is TGCAGTGCTAGTCCGGGGGACGGTAACTATGGCTACACCTTC.

Of note for this clonotype: One end of the junction varies from germline; a read error may be responsible. The chain recombines TRBV5-4 with TRBJ1-4; 10 bases map to TRBD1. The CDR3 is made up of 14 amino acids. Germline V gives CDR1 SGHNT, CDR2 YYREEE (reference sequence). The CDR3 loop reads CASSFDRGLEKLCF. CDR3 in DNA: TGTGCCAGCAGTTTTGACAGGGGGCTTGAAAAACTGTGTTTT.

The chain is built from TRBV7-8 and TRBJ2-3; TRBD2 agrees at 11 bases. Trimming took 1 base from V and 3 from J; bases not matched to a gene: 9. This CDR3 has 18 amino acids. CDR1 SGHVS and CDR2 FQNEAQ come from the germline V gene. CDR3 sequence reads: CASSLGIAGGIGTDTQYF. For the CDR3, the DNA is TGTGCCAGCAGCTTAGGAATAGCGGGAGGGATAGGGACAGATACGCAGTATTTT.

This clonotype was seen repeatedly, ten times or more. V is TRBV20-1 and J is TRBJ2-7; D might be TRBD2 (5 bases). Trimming pared 5 bases from V and 4 bases from J, leaving 9 bases between. CDR3 size: 11 residues. The germline V gene encodes CDR1 DFQATT and CDR2 SNEGSKA (reference sequence). The CDR3 loop is CSAWTGYEQYF. In DNA, the CDR3 is TGCAGTGCTTGGACTGGGTACGAGCAGTACTTC.

The chain carries TRBV5-6 and TRBJ1-1; 7 bases are a match to TRBD1. Germline assignment: CDR1 SGHDT and CDR2 YYEEEE. This CDR3 spans 14 amino acids. The junction had 4 bases not matched to a gene; V was cut back by 5 bases and J by 0 bases. The DNA for the CDR3 is TGTGCCAGCAGGCGTACAGGGGTGAACACTGAAGCTTTCTTT. Protein: CASRRTGVNTEAFF.

There are many counts of this clonotype. V gene TRBV7-2 combines with J gene TRBJ2-5; D is possibly TRBD2 (6 bases). CDR3 size: 15 residues. Per the germline V gene, CDR1 is SGHTA and CDR2 is FQGNSA. Trimming pared 5 bases from V and 9 bases from J, leaving 22 bases between. This CDR3 is CASSTASGRLVPQYF. The CDR3 DNA reads TGTGCCAGCAGCACCGCGAGCGGGCGATTGGTGCCCCAGTACTTC.

At least ten counts were recorded for this clonotype. The chain links TRBV27 to TRBJ2-7; 7 positions agree with TRBD2. CDR1 is MNHEY, CDR2 SMNVEV, per germline (reference sequence). V was clipped by 1 base and J by 4 bases; unmatched bases: 1. The CDR3 runs to 13 residues. CDR3 loop: CASSLLGGYEQYF. The CDR3 nucleotides are TGTGCCAGCAGTTTATTGGGAGGGTACGAGCAGTACTTC.

The V gene is TRBV10-3, the J gene TRBJ2-7, with D tentatively TRBD2 (5 bases). V shed 3 bases and J shed 2 bases, with 17 bases lying between them. Germline-derived CDR1 and CDR2 are ENHRY and SYGVKD. The CDR3 runs to 16 residues. The CDR3 loop reads CAISELRAPRPYEQYF. The CDR3 bases are TGTGCCATCAGTGAATTGCGGGCGCCCAGGCCCTACGAGCAGTACTTC.

Turning to this clonotype: A much larger clone lies a single base off, so this may be a read error. J is TRBJ2-7 and V is TRBV20-1; D perhaps matches TRBD2 (6 bases). V was clipped by 1 base and J by 5 bases, with 15 bases between them. The CDR3 is 14 amino acids. Germline CDR1 and CDR2: DFQATT and SNEGSKA (reference sequence). CDR3 DNA: TGCAGTGCTAGAGGGTTGGAGGGCCTCGACGAGCAGTACTTC. This encodes CSARGLEGLDEQYF.

The chain carries TRBV7-9 and TRBJ1-4; D unclear. V was pared by 3 bases and J by 4 bases, with 9 bases between. Looked up from germline, CDR1 is SEHNR and CDR2 is FQNEAQ (reference sequence). The CDR3 covers 14 residues. The CDR3 reads CASSFGENNEKLFF. CDR3 coding DNA: TGTGCCAGCAGCTTCGGAGAGAATAATGAAAAACTGTTTTTT.

The chain employs TRBV28 and TRBJ2-6, with 9 nucleotides matching TRBD1. The germline CDR1 and CDR2 sequences are MDHEN and SYDVKM. The length of the CDR3 is 15 residues. Germline trimming cut 8 bases from V and 0 bases from J; bases unmatched to any gene: 2. The CDR3 region has the DNA TGTGCCAGCGGGACAGGGAACTCTGGGGCCAACGTCCTGACTTTC. Amino acids: CASGTGNSGANVLTF.

The CDR3 loop is CASSRRQYEQYF. DNA for the CDR3: TGTGCCAGCAGTCGCAGACAATACGAGCAGTACTTC. The chain carries TRBV28 and TRBJ2-7; D is unclear. The length of the CDR3 is 12 residues. Germline CDR1 is MDHEN and CDR2 is SYDVKM. Trimming left V 5 bases short and J 4 bases short, with 9 bases between.

This clonotype has only a few counts. V and J are TRBV7-2 and TRBJ1-2, with 7 bases aligning to TRBD1. Losses at the gene ends were 2 bases for V and 8 bases for J; bases not matched to a gene: 2. The CDR3 length is 12 residues. Germline assignment: CDR1 SGHTA and CDR2 FQGNSA. As DNA, the CDR3 is TGTGCCAGCAGCTTATCCAGGGGGGGCTACACCTTC. Its protein is CASSLSRGGYTF.

This clonotype came up many times. This chain's CDR3 is CASKRDRDYEQYF. The CDR3 DNA reads TGTGCCAGCAAGAGGGACAGGGACTACGAGCAGTACTTC. The chain recombines TRBV6-1 with TRBJ2-7, with TRBD1 matching 9 bases. Germline trimming cut 7 bases from V and 3 bases from J; bases unmatched to any gene: 4. The CDR3 is 13 residues long. Germline V gene lookup returns CDR1 MNHNS and CDR2 SASEGT.

This clonotype was seen more than once but under ten times. This sequence joins TRBV28 and TRBJ2-3; 7 bases line up with TRBD1. This CDR3 comprises 15 residues. V dropped 6 bases and J dropped 6; count of bases not matched to a gene: 12. Germline CDR1 is MDHEN and CDR2 is SYDVKM. The CDR3 region has the DNA TGTGCCAGCAGATTGACAGGGAACTTGGGGGATACGCAGTATTTT. This codes for CASRLTGNLGDTQYF.

The J gene is TRBJ2-5, the V gene TRBV2, with D perhaps assigned TRBD1 or TRBD2 (5 bases each). The CDR3 extends over 14 amino acids. V lost 2 bases, J lost 3 bases, and 10 bases lay in between. From germline, CDR1 is SNHLY and CDR2 FYNNEI. CDR3 region: CASSEMGVEETQYF. The CDR3, as DNA: TGTGCCAGCAGTGAAATGGGGGTAGAAGAGACCCAGTACTTC.

V usage is TRBV5-4 and J usage is TRBJ2-1; 8 bases are a match to TRBD2. The germline V gene has CDR1 SGHNT and CDR2 YYREEE (reference sequence). V was pared by 0 bases and J by 7 bases, with 6 bases of the junction left unmatched. The CDR3 contains 15 residues. The CDR3 DNA is TGTGCCAGCAGCTTGGCCCTAGCTAGCGGGAATGAGCAGTTCTTC. Translated: CASSLALASGNEQFF.

Note on this clonotype: This may stem from a read error, because a much larger clone lies one nucleotide away. V usage is TRBV6-2 or TRBV6-3 and J usage is TRBJ2-7, with a possible D match to TRBD2 (6 bases). V shed 3 bases and J shed 2 bases, with 17 bases lying between them. Germline V gives CDR1 MNHEY, CDR2 SVGEGT. This CDR3 comprises 16 residues. The CDR3 region has the DNA TGTGCCAGCAGTTATAGTACTAGCAGGCAAACCTACGAGCAGTACTTC. Its translation is CASSYSTSRQTYEQYF.

As to this clonotype: One junction end does not reproduce the germline sequence, and a read error may be involved. The rearrangement joins TRBV6-6 to TRBJ1-2; TRBD1 might be the D (6 bases). CDR3 length: 14 residues. CDR1 is MNHNY and CDR2 is SVGAGI in the germline V gene (reference sequence). CDR3: CASGYQGGNYGYTF. In DNA, the CDR3 is TGTGCCAGCGGTTACCAAGGGGGGAACTATGGCTACACCTTC.